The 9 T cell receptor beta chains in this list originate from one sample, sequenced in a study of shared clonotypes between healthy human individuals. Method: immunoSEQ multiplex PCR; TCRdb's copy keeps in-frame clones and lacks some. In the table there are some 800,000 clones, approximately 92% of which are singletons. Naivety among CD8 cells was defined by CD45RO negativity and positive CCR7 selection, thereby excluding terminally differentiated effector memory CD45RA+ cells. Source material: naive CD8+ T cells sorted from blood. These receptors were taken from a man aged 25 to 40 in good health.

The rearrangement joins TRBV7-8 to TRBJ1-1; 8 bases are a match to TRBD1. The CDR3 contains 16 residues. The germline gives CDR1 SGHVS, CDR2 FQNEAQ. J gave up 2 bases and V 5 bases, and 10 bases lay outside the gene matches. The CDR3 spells CASSQRPDRANTEAFF. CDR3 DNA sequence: TGTGCCAGCAGCCAGAGGCCGGACAGGGCTAACACTGAAGCTTTCTTT.

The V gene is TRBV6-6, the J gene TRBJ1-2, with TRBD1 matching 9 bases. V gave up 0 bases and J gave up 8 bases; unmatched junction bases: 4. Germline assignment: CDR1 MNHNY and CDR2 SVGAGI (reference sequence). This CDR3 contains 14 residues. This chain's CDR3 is CASSYSDRGGGYTF. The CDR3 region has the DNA TGTGCCAGCAGTTACTCGGACAGGGGAGGCGGCTACACCTTC.

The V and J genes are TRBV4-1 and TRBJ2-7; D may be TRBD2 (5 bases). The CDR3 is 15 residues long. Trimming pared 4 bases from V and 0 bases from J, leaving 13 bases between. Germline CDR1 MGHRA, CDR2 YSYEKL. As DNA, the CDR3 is TGCGCCAGCAGCCCCCTAGCAGCAGCCTCCTACGAGCAGTACTTC. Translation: CASSPLAAASYEQYF.

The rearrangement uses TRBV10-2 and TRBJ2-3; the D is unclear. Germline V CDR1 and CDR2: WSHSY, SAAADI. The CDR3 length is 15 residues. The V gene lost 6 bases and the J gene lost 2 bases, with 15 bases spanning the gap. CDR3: CASRSGFPTTDTQYF. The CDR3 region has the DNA TGCGCCAGCAGATCAGGTTTTCCCACCACAGATACGCAGTATTTT.

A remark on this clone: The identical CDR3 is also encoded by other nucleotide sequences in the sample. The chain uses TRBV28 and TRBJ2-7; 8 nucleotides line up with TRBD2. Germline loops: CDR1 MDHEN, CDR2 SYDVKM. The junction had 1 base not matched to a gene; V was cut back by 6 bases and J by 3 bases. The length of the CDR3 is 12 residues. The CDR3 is CASRAGVYEQYF. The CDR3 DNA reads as TGTGCCAGCAGAGCGGGAGTCTACGAGCAGTACTTC.

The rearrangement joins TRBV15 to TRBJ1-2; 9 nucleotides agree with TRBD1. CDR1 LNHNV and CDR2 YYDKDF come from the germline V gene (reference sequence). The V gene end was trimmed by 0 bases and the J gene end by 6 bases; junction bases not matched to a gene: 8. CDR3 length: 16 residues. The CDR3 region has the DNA TGTGCCACCAGCAGAGATCGAGGACAGGGGCGAGATGGCTACACCTTC. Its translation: CATSRDRGQGRDGYTF.

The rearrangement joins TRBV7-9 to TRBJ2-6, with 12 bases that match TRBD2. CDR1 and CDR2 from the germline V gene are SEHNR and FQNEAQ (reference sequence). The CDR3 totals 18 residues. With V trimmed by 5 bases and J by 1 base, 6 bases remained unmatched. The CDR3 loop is CASSQGLAGSSGANVLTF. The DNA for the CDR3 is TGTGCCAGCAGCCAAGGACTAGCGGGATCTTCTGGGGCCAACGTCCTGACTTTC.

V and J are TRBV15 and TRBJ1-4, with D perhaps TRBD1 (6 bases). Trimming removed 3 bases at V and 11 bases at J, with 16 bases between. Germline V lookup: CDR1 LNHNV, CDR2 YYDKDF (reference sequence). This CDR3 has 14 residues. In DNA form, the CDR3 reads TGTGCCACCAGCAGGGTCGACCAGGGGAGGAAACTGTTTTTT. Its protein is CATSRVDQGRKLFF.

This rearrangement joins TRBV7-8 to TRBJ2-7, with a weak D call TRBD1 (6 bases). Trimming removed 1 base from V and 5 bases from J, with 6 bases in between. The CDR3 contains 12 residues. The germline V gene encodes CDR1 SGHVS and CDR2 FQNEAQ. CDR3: CASSLEGDEQYF. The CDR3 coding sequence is TGTGCCAGCAGCTTAGAGGGGGACGAGCAGTACTTC.